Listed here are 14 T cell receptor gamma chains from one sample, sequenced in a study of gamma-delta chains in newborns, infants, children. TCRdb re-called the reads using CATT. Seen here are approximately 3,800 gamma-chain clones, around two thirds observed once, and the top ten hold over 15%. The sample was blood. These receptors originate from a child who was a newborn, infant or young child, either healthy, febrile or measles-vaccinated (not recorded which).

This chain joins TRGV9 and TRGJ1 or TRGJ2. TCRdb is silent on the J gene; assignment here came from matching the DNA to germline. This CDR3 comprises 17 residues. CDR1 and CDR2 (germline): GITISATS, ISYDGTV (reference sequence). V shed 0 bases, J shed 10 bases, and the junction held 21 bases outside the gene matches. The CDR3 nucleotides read TGTGCCTTGTGGGAGGTGCGGAGCCGGGTCAGTCGTAAGAAGAAACTCTTT. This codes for CALWEVRSRVSRKKKLF.

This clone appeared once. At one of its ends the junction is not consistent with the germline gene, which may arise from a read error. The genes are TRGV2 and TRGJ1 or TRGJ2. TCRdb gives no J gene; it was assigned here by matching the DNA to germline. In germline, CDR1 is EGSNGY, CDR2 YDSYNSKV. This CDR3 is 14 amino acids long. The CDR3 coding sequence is TGCGCCACCTGGGACGGGCCCTTCCATTATAAGAAACTCTTT. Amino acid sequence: CATWDGPFHYKKLF.

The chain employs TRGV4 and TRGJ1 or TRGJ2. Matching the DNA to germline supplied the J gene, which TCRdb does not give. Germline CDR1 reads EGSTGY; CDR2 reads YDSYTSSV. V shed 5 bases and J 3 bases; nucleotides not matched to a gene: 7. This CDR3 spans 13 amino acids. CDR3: CATWVKVYYKKLF. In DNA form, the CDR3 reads TGTGCCACCTGGGTTAAAGTTTATTATAAGAAACTCTTT.

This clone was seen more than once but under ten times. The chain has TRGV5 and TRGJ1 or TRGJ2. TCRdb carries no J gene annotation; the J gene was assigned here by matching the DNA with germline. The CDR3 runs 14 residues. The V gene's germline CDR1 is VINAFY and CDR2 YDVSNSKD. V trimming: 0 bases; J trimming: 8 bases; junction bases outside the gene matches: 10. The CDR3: CATWDRLWENKKLF. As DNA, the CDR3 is TGTGCCACCTGGGACAGGCTGTGGGAGAATAAGAAACTCTTT.

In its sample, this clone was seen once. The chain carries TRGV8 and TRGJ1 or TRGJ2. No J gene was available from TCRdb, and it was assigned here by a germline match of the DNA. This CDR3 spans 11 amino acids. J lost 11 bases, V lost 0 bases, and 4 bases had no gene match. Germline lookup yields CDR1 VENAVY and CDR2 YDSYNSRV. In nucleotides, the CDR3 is TGTGCCACCTGGGATAGGCCACAGAAACTCTTT. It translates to CATWDRPQKLF.

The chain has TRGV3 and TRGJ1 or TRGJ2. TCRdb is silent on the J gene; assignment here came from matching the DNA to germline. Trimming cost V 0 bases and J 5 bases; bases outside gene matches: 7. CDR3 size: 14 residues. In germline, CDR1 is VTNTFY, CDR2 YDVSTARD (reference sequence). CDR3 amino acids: CATWDRLEDYKKLF. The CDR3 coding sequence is TGTGCCACCTGGGACAGGCTCGAGGATTATAAGAAACTCTTT.

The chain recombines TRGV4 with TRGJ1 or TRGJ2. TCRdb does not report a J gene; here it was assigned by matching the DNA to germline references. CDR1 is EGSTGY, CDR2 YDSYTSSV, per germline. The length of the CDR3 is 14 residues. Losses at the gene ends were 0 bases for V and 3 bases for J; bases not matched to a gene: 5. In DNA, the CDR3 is TGTGCCACCTGGGATGGGGTCGGTTATTATAAGAAACTCTTT. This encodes CATWDGVGYYKKLF.

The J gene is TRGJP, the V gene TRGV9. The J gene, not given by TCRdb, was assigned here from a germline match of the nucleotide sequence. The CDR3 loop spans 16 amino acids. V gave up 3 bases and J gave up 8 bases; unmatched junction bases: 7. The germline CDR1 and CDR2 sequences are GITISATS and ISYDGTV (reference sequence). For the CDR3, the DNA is TGTGCCTTGTGGGAGCTCCTAAAGTTGGGCAAAAAAATCAAGGTATTT. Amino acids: CALWELLKLGKKIKVF.

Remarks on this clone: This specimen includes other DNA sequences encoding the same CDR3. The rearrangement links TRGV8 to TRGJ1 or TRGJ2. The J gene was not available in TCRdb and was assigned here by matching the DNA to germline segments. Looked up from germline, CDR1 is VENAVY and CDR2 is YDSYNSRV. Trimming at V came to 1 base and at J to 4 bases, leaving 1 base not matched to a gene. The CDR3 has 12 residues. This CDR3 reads CATWDRYYKKLF. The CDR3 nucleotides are TGTGCCACCTGGGATAGATATTATAAGAAACTCTTT.

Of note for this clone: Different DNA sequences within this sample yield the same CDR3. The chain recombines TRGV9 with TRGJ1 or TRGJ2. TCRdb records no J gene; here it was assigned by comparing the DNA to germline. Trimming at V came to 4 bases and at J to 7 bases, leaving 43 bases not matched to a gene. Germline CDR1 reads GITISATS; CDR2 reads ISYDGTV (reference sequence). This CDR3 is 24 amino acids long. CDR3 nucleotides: TGTGCCTTGTGGGAACTACCCCCTTTGTGTTCCGTTGCGCCGGAGCCCTCCACCCGGTATAAGAAACTCTTT. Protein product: CALWELPPLCSVAPEPSTRYKKLF.

CDR3 in amino acids: CALWESSYYYKKLF. The CDR3 DNA follows: TGTGCCTTGTGGGAGTCTTCATATTATTATAAGAAACTCTTT. The chain combines TRGV9 with TRGJ1 or TRGJ2. TCRdb gives no J gene; it was assigned here by matching the DNA to germline. Germline CDR1 reads GITISATS; CDR2 reads ISYDGTV (reference sequence). This CDR3 spans 14 amino acids. The junction had 7 bases not matched to a gene; V was cut back by 3 bases and J by 2 bases.

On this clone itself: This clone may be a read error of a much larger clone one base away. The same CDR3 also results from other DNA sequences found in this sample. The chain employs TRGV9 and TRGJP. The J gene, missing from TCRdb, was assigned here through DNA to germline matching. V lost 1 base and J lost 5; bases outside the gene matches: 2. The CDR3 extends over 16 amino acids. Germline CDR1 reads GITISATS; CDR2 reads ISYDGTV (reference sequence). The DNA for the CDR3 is TGTGCCTTGTGGGAGGTCGAAGAGTTGGGCAAAAAAATCAAGGTATTT. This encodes CALWEVEELGKKIKVF.

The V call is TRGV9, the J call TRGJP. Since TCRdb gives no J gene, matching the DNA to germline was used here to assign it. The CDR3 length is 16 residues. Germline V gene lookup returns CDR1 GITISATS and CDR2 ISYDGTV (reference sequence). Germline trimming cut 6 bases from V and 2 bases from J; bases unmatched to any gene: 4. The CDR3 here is CALWSRQELGKKIKVF. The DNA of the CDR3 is TGTGCCTTGTGGAGCCGGCAAGAGTTGGGCAAAAAAATCAAGGTATTT.

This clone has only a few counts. The CDR3 DNA follows: TGTGCCACCTGGGCTTATAGTAGTGATTGGATCAAGACGTTT. Translation gives CATWAYSSDWIKTF. V usage is TRGV8 and J usage is TRGJP2. Assignment of the J gene here rests on matching the DNA to germline, because TCRdb gives none. Unmatched junction bases numbered 3, after V lost 5 bases and J lost 0 bases. Germline loops: CDR1 VENAVY, CDR2 YDSYNSRV. The CDR3 runs to 14 residues.